This TCR beta chain was obtained from a study of human T cells and chemical hapten exposure. The starting material, unfractionated whole blood, was used for total RNA extraction. This clonotype occurred a few times. Unique molecular identifiers were attached to individual cDNA molecules within the library. TCRdb reprocessed the 5' RACE reads with MiXCR, giving one entry per CDR3 protein. The data hold tens of thousands of distinct CDR3 sequences, with less than 9.5% observed a single time. Trimming took off 1 base at V and 3 bases at J, with 4 bases between the two ends. The CDR3 loop spans 13 amino acids. Germline assignment: CDR1 SEHNR and CDR2 FQNEAQ (reference sequence).

The V gene is TRBV7-9, the J gene TRBJ1-5; D is ambiguous. The TCR comes from a male donor in good health. CDR3 sequence reads: CASSLGVNQPQHF. CDR3 DNA: TGTGCCAGCAGCTTAGGTGTCAATCAGCCCCAGCATTTT.